This entry lists 25 T cell receptor beta chains sequenced from one sample in a study of T cells of healthy individuals. TCRdb used MiXCR to reprocess the 5' RACE reads, holding one entry per CDR3 protein. In the table there are about 82,000 distinct CDR3 sequences, around 5.1% of which are singletons. The receptors derive from a female donor in good health.

This clonotype appeared many times. This rearrangement joins TRBV7-3 to TRBJ2-2; D gene unclear. V was shortened by 5 bases and J by 0 bases, with 13 bases between the two germline ends. The CDR3 has 16 amino acids. The germline gives CDR1 SGHTA, CDR2 FQGTGA. CDR3 residues: CASSRELESNTGELFF. CDR3 coding DNA: TGTGCCAGCAGCAGAGAGCTGGAGTCGAACACCGGGGAGCTGTTTTTT.

This clonotype has ten or more counts. The rearrangement uses TRBV27 and TRBJ2-7; 7 bases are shared with TRBD1. Germline V gene lookup returns CDR1 MNHEY and CDR2 SMNVEV (reference sequence). The CDR3 contains 15 residues. V lost 4 bases, J lost 4 bases, and 10 bases stayed unmatched. The CDR3 DNA reads as TGTGCCAGCAGTTCCAGGGGGTCTCCCTGGTACGAGCAGTACTTC. Protein: CASSSRGSPWYEQYF.

In its sample, this clonotype was seen many times. The chain combines TRBV27 with TRBJ2-5, with 11 positions matching TRBD2. In germline, CDR1 is MNHEY, CDR2 SMNVEV (reference sequence). V gave up 8 bases and J gave up 3 bases; unmatched junction bases: 5. The CDR3 is 14 amino acids. CDR3 protein: CASRSLAGEETQYF. CDR3 DNA: TGTGCCAGCCGCTCACTAGCGGGAGAAGAGACCCAGTACTTC.

This clonotype was seen ten or more times. V gene TRBV20-1 combines with J gene TRBJ2-1; 10 positions agree with TRBD2. CDR3 length: 16 residues. CDR1 is DFQATT, CDR2 SNEGSKA, per germline (reference sequence). Germline trimming cut 3 bases from V and 1 base from J; bases unmatched to any gene: 6. The CDR3 reads CSARSPLAGSYNEQFF. The CDR3 nucleotides are TGCAGTGCTAGGTCGCCACTAGCGGGATCCTACAATGAGCAGTTCTTC.

This clonotype was counted at least ten times. The chain uses TRBV5-1 and TRBJ2-2; no firm D call. Germline CDR1 SGHRS, CDR2 YFSETQ. The V and J ends lost 1 base and 2 bases respectively, with 6 bases between them. The CDR3 is 14 residues long. The CDR3 is CASSLQRNTGELFF. Here the CDR3 DNA reads TGCGCCAGCAGCTTGCAGAGAAACACCGGGGAGCTGTTTTTT.

This clonotype appeared many times. The genes are TRBV11-1 and TRBJ2-6; D is perhaps TRBD1 (7 bases). The CDR3 loop spans 17 amino acids. Looked up from germline, CDR1 is SGHAT and CDR2 is FQDESV (reference sequence). Trimming pared 10 bases from V and 4 bases from J, leaving 23 bases between. CDR3 protein: CATEKGGGFGGANVLTF. In DNA, the CDR3 is TGTGCCACCGAAAAAGGAGGGGGCTTCGGAGGGGCCAACGTCCTGACTTTC.

This clonotype was seen only a few times. The rearrangement joins TRBV5-5 to TRBJ2-1; 8 bases fit TRBD2. CDR3 length: 15 amino acids. Per germline, CDR1 SGHKS and CDR2 YYEKEE (reference sequence). Losses at the gene ends were 5 bases for V and 6 bases for J; bases not matched to a gene: 10. The CDR3 reads CASSRLAGPLNEQFF. CDR3 DNA: TGTGCCAGCAGTCGATTAGCGGGACCCCTCAATGAGCAGTTCTTC.

This clonotype was recorded many times. The chain carries TRBV7-9 and TRBJ2-4, with a possible D match to TRBD1 (6 bases). V was trimmed by 3 bases and J by 4 bases, leaving 16 bases between them. Germline CDR1 is SEHNR and CDR2 is FQNEAQ (reference sequence). This CDR3 contains 16 residues. CDR3 sequence (DNA): TGTGCCAGCAGCTTGGTCTCAGCGGACAGTAAAAACATTCAGTACTTC. Translation gives CASSLVSADSKNIQYF.

This clonotype is categorized as medium-sized. The CDR3 region has the DNA TGCAGTGCTAGAGATACGGGGCGGTGGGATACGCAGTATTTT. It is translated as CSARDTGRWDTQYF. This chain joins TRBV20-1 and TRBJ2-3, with D perhaps being TRBD1 or TRBD2 (5 bases each). V was cut by 0 bases and J by 6 bases, with 13 bases left in between. Germline V gene sequence: CDR1 DFQATT, CDR2 SNEGSKA (reference sequence). This CDR3 has 14 amino acids.

This clonotype was counted a few times. The chain recombines TRBV6-5 with TRBJ2-7; 7 bases fit TRBD1. The germline CDR1 and CDR2 sequences are MNHEY and SVGAGI. Unmatched junction bases numbered 8, after V lost 7 bases and J lost 5 bases. This CDR3 contains 13 residues. CDR3 in DNA: TGTGCCAGCACCGCACCGGGACAGAACGAGCAGTACTTC. This codes for CASTAPGQNEQYF.

This clonotype was counted many times. J is TRBJ2-2 and V is TRBV5-5; D uncertain. Trimming removed 1 base from V and 7 bases from J, with 8 bases in between. Germline V gives CDR1 SGHKS, CDR2 YYEKEE (reference sequence). This CDR3 contains 13 residues. CDR3 nucleotides: TGTGCCAGCAGCTTGTCACGGAGCGGGGAGCTGTTTTTT. Amino acids: CASSLSRSGELFF.

This chain uses TRBV4-1 with TRBJ1-2; no definite D call. Deletions cut 1 base from V and 0 bases from J, with 12 bases between. The CDR3 totals 16 residues. In germline, CDR1 is MGHRA, CDR2 YSYEKL. The CDR3 is CASSQGRPGSNYGYTF. In nucleotides, the CDR3 is TGCGCCAGCAGCCAAGGTCGGCCAGGATCTAACTATGGCTACACCTTC.

This clonotype was recorded a few times. The chain employs TRBV20-1 and TRBJ1-2; 7 bases map to TRBD1. The CDR3 loop spans 23 amino acids. The V gene end was trimmed by 0 bases and the J gene end by 4 bases; junction bases not matched to a gene: 32. Looked up from germline, CDR1 is DFQATT and CDR2 is SNEGSKA (reference sequence). CDR3 nucleotides: TGCAGTGCTAGAGATCCGCCCCGGGACAGCCGTCACAGGGGATATTCTTCGGGCTATGGCTACACCTTC. Encoded protein: CSARDPPRDSRHRGYSSGYGYTF.

This clonotype was seen ten or more times. The chain recombines TRBV20-1 with TRBJ2-7; TRBD1 aligns across 7 bases. This CDR3 region has 14 residues. V trimming: 5 bases; J trimming: 0 bases; junction bases outside the gene matches: 7. CDR1 is DFQATT, CDR2 SNEGSKA, per germline (reference sequence). CDR3 sequence reads: CSAAGTASSYEQYF. CDR3 sequence (DNA): TGCAGTGCTGCCGGGACAGCGAGCTCCTACGAGCAGTACTTC.

This clonotype has only a few counts. V and J are TRBV4-2 and TRBJ2-3; the D is unclear. Germline-derived CDR1 and CDR2 are LGHNA and YNFKEQ. The CDR3 is made up of 17 amino acids. V was shortened by 2 bases and J by 4 bases, with 19 bases between the two germline ends. CDR3 DNA sequence: TGTGCCAGCAGCCAAAGTGGTCACAGAGTCTGGGCAGATACGCAGTATTTT. This encodes CASSQSGHRVWADTQYF.

This clonotype has ten or more counts. The gene calls are TRBV20-1 and TRBJ1-6; TRBD1 might be the D (5 bases). V was shortened by 3 bases and J by 11 bases, with 20 bases between the two germline ends. Per the germline V gene, CDR1 is DFQATT and CDR2 is SNEGSKA (reference sequence). The CDR3 sequence is 15 residues long. The DNA of the CDR3 is TGCAGTGCTAGTGCCGCTGTCGGGGACGGCGCACCCCTCCACTTT. Its translation: CSASAAVGDGAPLHF.

The chain couples TRBV7-3 to TRBJ2-1, with D perhaps assigned TRBD1 or TRBD2 (6 bases each). Trimming took 5 bases from V and 8 from J, leaving 19 bases between them. The CDR3 has 15 amino acids. Germline V gene lookup returns CDR1 SGHTA and CDR2 FQGTGA. CDR3 sequence: CASSILGAGGDEQFF. The CDR3 DNA reads as TGTGCCAGCAGCATTTTGGGGGCGGGCGGGGATGAGCAGTTCTTC. Together with reference TRBV7-3 and TRBJ2-1, the CDR3 gives the full variable domain: GAGVSQTPSNKVTEKGKYVELRCDPISGHTALYWYRQSLGQGPEFLIYFQGTGAADDSGLPNDRFFAVRPEGSVSTLKIQRTERGDSAVYLCASSILGAGGDEQFFGPGTRLTVL.

This clonotype was picked up a small number of times. The chain carries TRBV9 and TRBJ1-1, with 7 bases identical to TRBD1. The CDR3 is 15 residues long. V was clipped by 0 bases and J by 3 bases; unmatched bases: 5. Germline V gene data show CDR1 as SGDLS and CDR2 as YYNGEE. The CDR3: CASSVGTDRDTEAFF. In DNA, the CDR3 is TGTGCCAGCAGCGTAGGAACTGACAGGGACACTGAAGCTTTCTTT. The whole variable domain, filled in from reference TRBV9 and TRBJ1-1, reads DSGVTQTPKHLITATGQRVTLRCSPRSGDLSVYWYQQSLDQGLQFLIQYYNGEERAKGNILERFSAQQFPDLHSELNLSSLELGDSALYFCASSVGTDRDTEAFFGQGTRLTVV.

In this sample, this clonotype turned up many times. The chain joins TRBV14 to TRBJ2-6, with no clear D. This CDR3 has 14 residues. The V and J ends lost 4 bases and 4 bases respectively, with 8 bases between them. Germline V CDR1 and CDR2: SGHDN, FVKESK. This chain's CDR3 is CASSLSRGANVLTF. Here the CDR3 DNA reads TGTGCCAGCAGCCTCTCGAGGGGGGCCAACGTCCTGACTTTC.

This clonotype has ten or more counts. V gene TRBV12-3 or TRBV12-4 combines with J gene TRBJ2-1, with TRBD2 as a possible D gene (5 bases). V gave up 8 bases and J gave up 6 bases, with 17 bases separating them. There are 14 residues in the CDR3. The CDR3 reads CASGIRGPGNEQFF. The DNA for the CDR3 is TGTGCCAGCGGTATTAGAGGGCCGGGCAATGAGCAGTTCTTC.

This clonotype came up a few times. The V and J genes are TRBV3-1 and TRBJ1-6; the D is unclear. The V and J ends lost 4 bases and 10 bases respectively, with 11 bases between them. Germline assignment: CDR1 LGHDT and CDR2 YNNKEL (reference sequence). The CDR3 contains 13 residues. In DNA form, the CDR3 reads TGTGCCAGCAGCCTCGGAATGGAGTCACCCCTCCACTTT. Its protein is CASSLGMESPLHF.

This clonotype was counted only a few times. The V and J genes are TRBV4-3 and TRBJ2-3; TRBD1 is a possible D gene (6 bases). This CDR3 comprises 16 residues. The ends were cut back, 3 bases at V and 2 bases at J, with 15 bases in the middle. In germline, CDR1 is LGHNA, CDR2 YSLEER. The chain's CDR3 is CASSQDRDKLTDTQYF. In DNA form, the CDR3 reads TGCGCCAGCAGCCAGGACCGGGACAAACTCACAGATACGCAGTATTTT.

This clonotype was seen at least ten times. The chain employs TRBV20-1 and TRBJ2-3, with TRBD2 matching 9 bases. The CDR3 spans 15 residues. The germline V gene encodes CDR1 DFQATT and CDR2 SNEGSKA (reference sequence). The V segment lost 0 bases and the J segment 4 bases; nucleotides outside the gene matches: 5. The CDR3 bases are TGCAGTGCTAGAGATGGAAGCGGGAGGTCAGATACGCAGTATTTT. Residues: CSARDGSGRSDTQYF.

In this sample, this clonotype turned up many times. This sequence joins TRBV29-1 and TRBJ2-7; TRBD2 agrees at 11 bases. The CDR3 totals 14 residues. CDR1 and CDR2 (germline): SQVTM, ANQGSEA. The V gene end was trimmed by 5 bases and the J gene end by 0 bases; junction bases not matched to a gene: 3. DNA for the CDR3: TGCAGCGTTTTGACTAGCGGGACCTCCTACGAGCAGTACTTC. It specifies CSVLTSGTSYEQYF.

The chain links TRBV7-2 to TRBJ1-1; 10 nucleotides match TRBD1. Losses at the gene ends were 1 base for V and 7 bases for J; bases not matched to a gene: 6. Germline V gives CDR1 SGHTA, CDR2 FQGNSA. The CDR3 is made up of 15 amino acids. CDR3 residues: CASSLVLGQGFEAFF. The CDR3 region has the DNA TGTGCCAGCAGCTTAGTCTTGGGACAGGGGTTTGAAGCTTTCTTT.